This is a list of T cell receptor beta chains from one sample in a study of cytotoxic CD8 clonotypes in ibrutinib-treated CLL. Clones were sequenced by immunoSEQ multiplex PCR, and TCRdb holds only the in-frame ones, with some missing. The sample has approximately 130,000 clones; about 85% are singletons. The source was PBMCs, collected after 24 months of ibrutinib treatment. The receptors shown here come from a human donor with chronic lymphocytic leukemia. The CDR3 runs from the conserved cysteine through the conserved F or W. D genes are given only for firm matches. Expanded clones get a size class; other rows say once, few or many, or leave the size out.

v_call	j_call	clone_size	d_call	cdr3_aa	cdr3_nt
TRBV28	TRBJ1-5	NA	TRBD1	CASSSRQGNHQPQHF	TGTGCCAGCAGTTCACGACAGGGCAATCATCAGCCCCAGCATTTT
TRBV10-3	TRBJ2-5	NA	NA	CATGPRGGQETQYF	TGTGCCACCGGCCCTCGGGGAGGACAAGAGACCCAGTACTTC
TRBV28	TRBJ2-7	NA	NA	CASSSPAGQGYEQYF	TGTGCCAGCAGTTCCCCAGCGGGACAAGGCTACGAGCAGTACTTC
TRBV19	TRBJ1-5	NA	NA	CASSMGPQHF	TGTGCCAGTAGTATGGGGCCCCAGCATTTT
TRBV5-4	TRBJ2-5	NA	NA	CASSSAPSETQYF	TGTGCCAGCAGCTCGGCCCCTTCAGAGACCCAGTACTTC
TRBV6-1	TRBJ1-3	NA	TRBD1	CASRGQDNSGNTIYF	TGTGCCAGCAGAGGACAGGATAACTCTGGAAACACCATATATTTT
TRBV5-1	TRBJ2-6	NA	NA	CASSLGRSSGANVLTF	TGCGCCAGCAGCTTGGGCCGAAGCTCTGGGGCCAACGTCCTGACTTTC
TRBV5-6	TRBJ1-2	NA	TRBD1	CASSAGTGGLNYGYTF	TGTGCCAGCAGCGCCGGTACAGGGGGCCTTAACTATGGCTACACCTTC
TRBV25-1	TRBJ1-4	NA	NA	CASSGWTAQTNEKLFF	TGTGCCAGCAGTGGTTGGACAGCGCAAACTAATGAAAAACTGTTTTTT
TRBV19	TRBJ1-5	medium-sized	NA	CASQEGGNQPQHF	TGTGCCAGTCAGGAAGGGGGCAATCAGCCCCAGCATTTT
TRBV28	TRBJ2-5	NA	TRBD1	CASSSPGQGAGETQYF	TGTGCCAGCAGTTCCCCGGGACAGGGGGCCGGGGAGACCCAGTACTTC
TRBV7-9	TRBJ2-1	once	NA	CASSKQGGLQFF	TGTGCCAGCAGCAAACAGGGAGGCTTGCAGTTCTTC
TRBV15	TRBJ1-2	NA	NA	CATSRVKTDYGYTF	TGTGCCACCAGCAGAGTTAAGACGGACTATGGCTACACCTTC
TRBV7-2	TRBJ1-4	NA	TRBD1	CASSSGYRGLNEKLFF	TGTGCCAGCAGCTCAGGCTACAGGGGGTTGAATGAAAAACTGTTTTTT
TRBV19	TRBJ1-1	NA	TRBD1	CASSIQGGSMNTEAFF	TGTGCCAGTAGTATTCAGGGGGGTTCCATGAACACTGAAGCTTTCTTT
TRBV19	TRBJ1-6	NA	NA	CASSMMNSQNSPLHF	TGTGCCAGTAGTATGATGAACAGCCAGAATTCACCCCTCCACTTT
TRBV7-2	TRBJ1-2	NA	NA	CASSLSRNYGYTF	TGTGCCAGCAGCTTAAGCAGGAACTATGGCTACACCTTC
TRBV10-1	TRBJ2-3	NA	TRBD1	CASPPRTGTPDTQYF	TGCGCCAGCCCCCCCCGGACAGGGACCCCGGATACGCAGTATTTT
TRBV7-2	TRBJ2-3	once	TRBD2	CASSLEAGGLDTQYF	TGTGCCAGCAGCTTAGAAGCGGGGGGGTTAGATACGCAGTATTTT
TRBV7-8	TRBJ1-6	NA	NA	CASNTLSSYNSPLHF	TGTGCCAGCAACACCTTAAGCTCCTATAATTCACCCCTCCACTTT
TRBV11-1	TRBJ2-1	NA	NA	CASSLWAGRGANNEQFF	TGTGCCAGCAGCTTATGGGCAGGTCGGGGGGCTAACAATGAGCAGTTCTTC
TRBV5-1	TRBJ1-6	few	NA	CASSFLGDLALHF	TGCGCCAGCAGCTTCCTCGGGGATTTGGCCCTCCACTTT